This T cell receptor beta chain was recovered during a study of regulatory dendritic cells for organ transplantation. About the research overall: Regulatory dendritic cells came from monocytes given vitamin D3 and IL-10. Day 6 dendritic cell cultures were stimulated with LPS.

V trimming: 3 bases; J trimming: 4 bases; junction bases outside the gene matches: 4. The germline V gene encodes CDR1 MNHEY and CDR2 SMNVEV (reference sequence). This CDR3 comprises 15 residues. Overall study results and limits: Naive T cells showed high diversity, memory cells less, memory CD8+ least.

Allogeneic regulatory or mature dendritic cells were co-cultured for 5 days with CFSE-labeled sorted T cells at 1:10. Naive CD45RA+ and memory CD45RO+ CD4+ or CD8+ T cells were FACS-sorted. With regard to this clone: Its antigen is unknown.

The table came from immunoSEQ multiplex PCR; TCRdb's copy has only in-frame clones and leaves some out. The repertoire holds over 10,000 clones, with around three quarters as singletons. The rearrangement links TRBV27 to TRBJ1-5, with 9 bases aligning to TRBD1. This sequence was found in a human donor in good health. Material: naive CD4+ T cells from blood cultured with regulatory dendritic cells. The subset is: CD45RA+ naive T cells. In nucleotides, the CDR3 is TGTGCCAGCAGTTTTACAGGGGGCCGAAATCAGCCCCAGCATTTT. It translates to CASSFTGGRNQPQHF.